This T cell receptor beta chain originates from a study of CD8 T cells in ankylosing spondylitis. General study findings and limits: In synovial fluid and blood from reactive arthritis, some motif variants were previously reported. According to the report, clones linked to the disease were significantly enriched in matched synovial fluid samples taken from ankylosing spondylitis patients.

CDR3 length equals 16 residues. With 3 bases removed from V and 1 base from J, the gap between germline ends came to 16 bases. Per the germline V gene, CDR1 is DFQATT and CDR2 is SNEGSKA (reference sequence). Worth noting for this clonotype: Antigen unknown.

TCRdb re-analysed the 5' RACE reads in MiXCR, keeping a single row per CDR3 protein. The profile shows around 340,000 distinct CDR3 sequences, approximately 14% of them singletons. The sequenced material came from blood, either unsorted or a sorted T cell fraction (not recorded which). The genes are TRBV20-1 and TRBJ1-5, with TRBD1 as a possible D gene (6 bases). The sequence was collected from a male donor with ankylosing spondylitis or in good health (not recorded which). This chain's CDR3 is CSASLGAARSNQPQHF. The DNA of the CDR3 is TGCAGTGCTAGCCTGGGGGCGGCTAGAAGCAATCAGCCCCAGCATTTT.